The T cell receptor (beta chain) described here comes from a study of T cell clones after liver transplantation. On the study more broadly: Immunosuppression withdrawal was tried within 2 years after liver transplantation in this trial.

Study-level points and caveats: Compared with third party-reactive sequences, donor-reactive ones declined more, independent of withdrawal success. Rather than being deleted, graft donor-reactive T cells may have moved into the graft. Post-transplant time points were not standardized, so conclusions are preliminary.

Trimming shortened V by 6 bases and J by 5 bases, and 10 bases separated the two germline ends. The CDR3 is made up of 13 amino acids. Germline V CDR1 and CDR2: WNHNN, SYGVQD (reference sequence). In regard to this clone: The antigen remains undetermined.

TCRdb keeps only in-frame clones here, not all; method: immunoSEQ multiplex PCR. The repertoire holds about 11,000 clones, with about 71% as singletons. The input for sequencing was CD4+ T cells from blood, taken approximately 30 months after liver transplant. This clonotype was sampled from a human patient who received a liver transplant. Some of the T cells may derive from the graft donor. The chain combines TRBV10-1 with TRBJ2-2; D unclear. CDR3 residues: CASSPILTGELFF. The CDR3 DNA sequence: TGCGCCAGCAGCCCTATTTTGACCGGGGAGCTGTTTTTT.